These 30 T cell receptor beta chains originate from one sample sequenced in a study of T-cell memory formation after mild COVID-19. TCRdb itself ran the 5' RACE reads through MiXCR, one entry per CDR3 protein. This table holds hundreds of thousands of distinct CDR3 sequences, roughly 15% found once. Sequenced material: PBMCs or a T cell subset sorted from them (not recorded which). These TCRs come from a man between 18 and 35 years old who had mild COVID-19 (a few samples of this study predate the infection). Cell type and time point are not known.

This clonotype was seen only a few times. The V gene is TRBV5-1, the J gene TRBJ2-7, with 10 positions matching TRBD1. The V segment lost 4 bases and the J segment 3 bases; nucleotides outside the gene matches: 7. The CDR3 runs 15 residues. Germline CDR1 SGHRS, CDR2 YFSETQ. CDR3 residues: CASSPGTGVVYEQYF. The CDR3 bases are TGCGCCAGCAGCCCAGGGACAGGGGTGGTCTACGAGCAGTACTTC.

The genes are TRBV10-3 and TRBJ2-5, with 7 bases fitting TRBD1. Germline CDR1 ENHRY, CDR2 SYGVKD. J was trimmed by 2 bases and V by 6 bases; bases with no gene match: 3. The CDR3 spans 13 residues. As DNA, the CDR3 is TGTGCCATCAGCGCCAGGGGGCAAGAGACCCAGTACTTC. Amino acids: CAISARGQETQYF.

V gene TRBV28 combines with J gene TRBJ2-7; no firm D call. V was cut by 5 bases and J by 1 base, with 12 bases left in between. The CDR3 is 14 residues long. The germline V gene encodes CDR1 MDHEN and CDR2 SYDVKM. The CDR3 region is CASSRPPASYEQYV. The CDR3 DNA is TGTGCCAGCAGTCGCCCCCCAGCATCCTACGAGCAGTACGTC.

The chain combines TRBV4-1 with TRBJ2-3, with 7 bases matching TRBD1. The ends lost 5 bases at V and 0 bases at J; junction bases unmatched: 8. This CDR3 has 16 amino acids. Germline loops: CDR1 MGHRA, CDR2 YSYEKL. This CDR3 is CASSIQGYPSTDTQYF. Here the CDR3 DNA reads TGCGCCAGCAGCATACAGGGGTATCCTAGCACAGATACGCAGTATTTT.

This clonotype has more than one count but fewer than ten. This chain links TRBV7-2 with TRBJ2-4, with D perhaps matching TRBD2 (6 bases). In germline, CDR1 is SGHTA, CDR2 FQGNSA. Trimming removed 5 bases at V and 7 bases at J, with 21 bases between. The CDR3 runs to 16 residues. CDR3 loop: CASSPTRGSAGNIQYF. CDR3 sequence (DNA): TGTGCCAGCAGCCCTACGCGGGGATCCGCGGGGAACATTCAGTACTTC.

The chain uses TRBV9 and TRBJ2-3; D remains ambiguous. The germline V gene encodes CDR1 SGDLS and CDR2 YYNGEE. The CDR3 is made up of 14 amino acids. V lost 0 bases to trimming and J lost 0 bases, with 5 bases between them. CDR3 residues: CASSVDWSTDTQYF. CDR3 DNA sequence: TGTGCCAGCAGCGTAGATTGGAGCACAGATACGCAGTATTTT.

The chain has TRBV4-3 and TRBJ2-3; D ambiguous. This CDR3 is built from 15 residues. V was pared by 3 bases and J by 2 bases, with 12 bases between. Germline V lookup: CDR1 LGHNA, CDR2 YSLEER. The chain's CDR3 is CASSHKAAVTDTQYF. CDR3 bases: TGCGCCAGCAGCCACAAGGCGGCGGTCACAGATACGCAGTATTTT.

The chain has TRBV7-9 and TRBJ1-1, with D hard to call. Trimming cost V 5 bases and J 2 bases, with 15 bases left between them. Germline CDR1 reads SEHNR; CDR2 reads FQNEAQ (reference sequence). The CDR3 sequence is 15 residues long. The DNA for the CDR3 is TGTGCCAGCAGCCTATCGGCGGCCTTTAACACTGAAGCTTTCTTT. It translates to CASSLSAAFNTEAFF.

This clonotype occurred a few times. V is TRBV12-3 or TRBV12-4 and J is TRBJ2-2, with TRBD1 matching over 9 bases. The CDR3 contains 13 residues. V was pared by 10 bases and J by 8 bases, with 8 bases of the junction left unmatched. The CDR3 is CATTGGFSGELFF. CDR3 sequence (DNA): TGTGCCACGACAGGGGGGTTTTCAGGGGAGCTGTTTTTT.

This clonotype has a handful of counts. The J gene is TRBJ2-1, the V gene TRBV5-1; 9 positions agree with TRBD2. This CDR3 is 15 amino acids long. Trimming cost V 4 bases and J 0 bases; bases outside gene matches: 2. CDR1 is SGHRS and CDR2 is YFSETQ in the germline V gene. CDR3 DNA: TGCGCCAGCAGCAATAGCGGGGGCTCCTACAATGAGCAGTTCTTC. This translates into CASSNSGGSYNEQFF.

In this sample, this clonotype turned up a few times. CDR3 residues: CASSLGLAGDKTGELFF. Written as DNA, the CDR3 is TGTGCCAGCAGCCTAGGACTAGCGGGGGATAAAACCGGGGAGCTGTTTTTT. The rearrangement joins TRBV4-2 to TRBJ2-2; 13 bases fit TRBD2. The CDR3 runs to 17 residues. Germline assignment: CDR1 LGHNA and CDR2 YNFKEQ. V lost 4 bases, J lost 5 bases, and 7 bases stayed unmatched.

This chain links TRBV11-1 with TRBJ2-3; D gene unclear. The CDR3 has 15 amino acids. CDR1 and CDR2 from the germline V gene are SGHAT and FQDESV (reference sequence). Trimming removed 1 base at V and 3 bases at J, with 11 bases between. CDR3 residues: CASSLETQLTDTQYF. In DNA form, the CDR3 reads TGTGCCAGCAGCTTAGAGACTCAGCTGACAGATACGCAGTATTTT.

This clonotype showed up just a few times. The chain carries TRBV5-1 and TRBJ1-1, with D possibly matching TRBD1 (5 bases). The V end lost 7 bases, the J end lost 5 bases, and 21 bases lay between the germline ends. This CDR3 is built from 15 residues. Germline values: CDR1 SGHRS, CDR2 YFSETQ. CDR3 in DNA: TGCGCCAGCCGACTCTCAGCGGGGCGCGGGACTGAAGCTTTCTTT. Translated, it gives CASRLSAGRGTEAFF.

The rearrangement links TRBV30 to TRBJ2-7; D is unclear. The CDR3 loop spans 12 amino acids. V lost 5 bases to trimming and J lost 3 bases, with 11 bases between them. Germline values: CDR1 GTSNPN, CDR2 SVGIG (reference sequence). CDR3 DNA sequence: TGTGCCTGGGATAAGGCCCTCTACGAGCAGTACTTC. Protein sequence: CAWDKALYEQYF.

The table lists this clonotype with a few counts. For the CDR3, the DNA is TGCAGCGTTGAAGGGGGGTCGATCCCCAACGAGCAGTTCTTC. Amino acid sequence: CSVEGGSIPNEQFF. V and J are TRBV29-1 and TRBJ2-1, with D possibly being TRBD1 or TRBD2 (5 bases each). This CDR3 region has 14 residues. Germline V CDR1 and CDR2: SQVTM, ANQGSEA. V was pared by 1 base and J by 10 bases, with 17 bases between.

A note on this clonotype: This clone may be a read error of a much larger clone one base away. This chain links TRBV7-9 with TRBJ2-2; possibly TRBD2 for D (5 bases). Per germline, CDR1 SEHNR and CDR2 FQNEAQ (reference sequence). This CDR3 region has 14 residues. DNA for the CDR3: TGTGCCAGCAGCTTAGACTGGGCTGCCGGGGAGCTGTATTTT. Residues: CASSLDWAAGELYF.

This clonotype came up a few times. The J gene is TRBJ1-4, the V gene TRBV4-1, with D maybe TRBD1 (5 bases). There are 15 residues in the CDR3. Germline CDR1 reads MGHRA; CDR2 reads YSYEKL. V was shortened by 4 bases and J by 4 bases, with 13 bases between the two germline ends. The CDR3: CASSPRDGINEKLFF. Here the CDR3 DNA reads TGCGCCAGCAGCCCCCGGGACGGAATTAATGAAAAACTGTTTTTT.

This chain connects TRBV7-2 to TRBJ2-1; 9 bases line up with TRBD2. The trim removed 2 bases at V and 7 bases at J, leaving 6 bases unmatched. This CDR3 has 15 residues. CDR1 is SGHTA, CDR2 FQGNSA, per germline. DNA of the CDR3: TGTGCCAGCAGCTTACTCGCGGGGGGGCCTAATGAGCAGTTCTTC. Translating it yields CASSLLAGGPNEQFF.

The rearrangement uses TRBV28 and TRBJ1-6, with D tentatively TRBD1 (5 bases). Per the germline V gene, CDR1 is MDHEN and CDR2 is SYDVKM. With 5 bases removed from V and 12 bases from J, the gap between germline ends came to 14 bases. The CDR3 sequence is 13 residues long. The CDR3 loop is CASSPPTVKPLHF. The DNA of the CDR3 is TGTGCCAGCAGTCCCCCGACAGTTAAACCCCTCCACTTT.

The V and J genes are TRBV4-1 and TRBJ1-1, with 7 bases matching TRBD1. CDR3 length equals 15 residues. The V gene's germline CDR1 is MGHRA and CDR2 YSYEKL. The V segment lost 3 bases and the J segment 2 bases; nucleotides outside the gene matches: 6. The DNA for the CDR3 is TGCGCCAGCAGCCAGATGGGACAGATAAACACTGAAGCTTTCTTT. Amino acid sequence: CASSQMGQINTEAFF.

The chain carries TRBV21-1 and TRBJ2-7. TRBV21-1 is a documented pseudogene. There are 14 residues in the CDR3. This chain's CDR3 is CASSKFTEVDEQYV. CDR3 DNA sequence: TGTGCCAGCAGCAAATTTACAGAGGTGGACGAGCAGTACGTC.

This clonotype was picked up many times. V and J are TRBV7-2 and TRBJ1-2; no clear D. The germline gives CDR1 SGHTA, CDR2 FQGNSA. The CDR3 runs to 12 residues. V lost 5 bases and J 7 bases, leaving 11 bases between the germline ends. The CDR3: CASSRAGGGYTF. CDR3 coding DNA: TGTGCCAGCAGCAGGGCCGGCGGTGGCTACACCTTC.

The V call is TRBV5-1, the J call TRBJ2-3, with D perhaps matching TRBD2 (5 bases). The V end was cut by 1 base, the J end by 0 bases, with 9 bases between. Germline V gives CDR1 SGHRS, CDR2 YFSETQ. This CDR3 is built from 15 residues. The chain's CDR3 is CASSLLLASTDTQYF. CDR3 bases: TGCGCCAGCAGCTTGCTGCTAGCTAGCACAGATACGCAGTATTTT.

This clonotype appeared a few times. The chain joins TRBV4-2 to TRBJ1-2; D is unresolved. The CDR3 extends over 13 amino acids. CDR1 and CDR2 from the germline V gene are LGHNA and YNFKEQ. V was clipped by 0 bases and J by 3 bases, with 5 bases between them. The DNA for the CDR3 is TGTGCCAGCAGCCAAGATTTAGACTATGGCTACACCTTC. This codes for CASSQDLDYGYTF.

The table lists this clonotype with many counts. The V call is TRBV4-3, the J call TRBJ2-1; D uncertain. There are 15 residues in the CDR3. Trimming removed 1 base at V and 3 bases at J, with 10 bases between. Germline assignment: CDR1 LGHNA and CDR2 YSLEER. DNA for the CDR3: TGCGCCAGCAGCCAAGGCACGGATCTCTACAATGAGCAGTTCTTC. Protein: CASSQGTDLYNEQFF.

The DNA of the CDR3 is TGTGCCAGCTTCCGACCGGGACAGCAAGAGACCCAGTACTTC. Amino acid sequence: CASFRPGQQETQYF. V is TRBV2 and J is TRBJ2-5, with 7 positions matching TRBD1. Trimming cost V 8 bases and J 2 bases; bases outside gene matches: 8. This CDR3 has 14 amino acids. Germline loops: CDR1 SNHLY, CDR2 FYNNEI.

This clonotype has a handful of counts. The rearrangement links TRBV5-1 to TRBJ2-5, with D perhaps matching TRBD2 (5 bases). The V gene lost 7 bases and the J gene lost 5 bases, with 18 bases spanning the gap. The CDR3 consists of 14 residues. Looked up from germline, CDR1 is SGHRS and CDR2 is YFSETQ. The DNA for the CDR3 is TGCGCCAGCGCTCCAGACGCCGGAGGTGAGACCCAGTACTTC. This encodes CASAPDAGGETQYF.

Only a few counts were recorded for this clonotype. The V call is TRBV20-1, the J call TRBJ1-4, with D unclear. V lost 0 bases to trimming and J lost 5 bases, with 1 base between them. The CDR3 sequence is 11 residues long. The germline V gene encodes CDR1 DFQATT and CDR2 SNEGSKA (reference sequence). CDR3 region: CSARENEKLFF. CDR3 nucleotide sequence: TGCAGTGCTAGAGAAAATGAAAAACTGTTTTTT.

This clonotype was recorded at least ten times. The J gene is TRBJ1-6, the V gene TRBV9; TRBD1 aligns across 9 bases. Germline V gives CDR1 SGDLS, CDR2 YYNGEE. CDR3 length: 15 residues. Trimming at V came to 6 bases and at J to 8 bases, leaving 9 bases not matched to a gene. The CDR3 nucleotides read TGTGCCAGCACGATGACGGGACAGGGTGATTCACCCCTCCACTTT. It is translated as CASTMTGQGDSPLHF. Looking up the rest from reference TRBV9 and TRBJ1-6 gives the full variable domain: DSGVTQTPKHLITATGQRVTLRCSPRSGDLSVYWYQQSLDQGLQFLIQYYNGEERAKGNILERFSAQQFPDLHSELNLSSLELGDSALYFCASTMTGQGDSPLHFGNGTRLTVT.

This clonotype was found a few times. The chain's CDR3 is CASAVWGPDTQYF. The CDR3 DNA follows: TGTGCCTCCGCGGTGTGGGGTCCAGATACGCAGTATTTT. The chain uses TRBV10-3 and TRBJ2-3, with D unclear. The CDR3 totals 13 residues. V lost 11 bases to trimming and J lost 4 bases, with 16 bases between them. Germline assignment: CDR1 ENHRY and CDR2 SYGVKD.